This T cell receptor beta chain originates from a study of beta chain features in type 1 diabetes. The ends were cut back, 4 bases at V and 1 base at J, with 6 bases in the middle. Germline values: CDR1 SGHRS, CDR2 YFSETQ. The CDR3 consists of 12 residues. About this clone itself: The antigen is undetermined.

Investigators reverse transcribed all isolated RNA, so they sequenced expressed TCRB transcripts. The assay was immunoSEQ multiplex PCR, and TCRdb's table has in-frame clones only and misses some. The sample yields around 250,000 clones, roughly a quarter seen once. Whole-study results and caveats: Shortening of TCRB CDR3s, moderate but significant, appeared in all four CD4+ subsets of Type 1 diabetes patients.

V usage is TRBV5-1 and J usage is TRBJ2-7; the D gene is possibly TRBD2 (5 bases). What was sequenced was naive CD4+ T cells from blood. The receptor comes from a woman aged 30 to 39 with type 1 diabetes. The CDR3 loop reads CASSRGSYEQYF. Here the CDR3 DNA reads TGCGCCAGCAGCCGAGGGTCCTACGAGCAGTACTTC.